This is a list of T cell receptor beta chains from one sample in a study of T cell repertoires in cytomegalovirus infection. TCRdb called the reads again in MiXCR, with one record for every CDR3 protein. The data hold some 400,000 distinct CDR3 sequences, with around 18% observed a single time. The sequencing sample was made of PBMCs. The source is a human donor in good health (CMV status not recorded). Some clones in this sample may be carry-over from other donors' samples. Both conserved end residues are part of each CDR3. Each record gives: V gene, D gene, clone size, J gene, CDR3 protein, CDR3 DNA. The D gene is left open where the match is weak. Only part of the rows carry a size: once, few, many, or a class if the clone is expanded.

TRBV12-3/TRBV12-4	.	.	TRBJ2-1	CATSGTQAGYEQFF	TGTGCCACCTCCGGGACCCAAGCAGGCTATGAGCAGTTCTTC
TRBV7-2	TRBD1	many	TRBJ2-7	CASSLSGQGWYEQYF	TGTGCCAGCAGCTTATCCGGACAGGGGTGGTACGAGCAGTACTTC
TRBV5-5	.	.	TRBJ1-4	CASSFRGDEKLFF	TGTGCCAGCAGCTTCCGGGGGGATGAAAAACTGTTTTTT
TRBV29-1	.	many	TRBJ2-1	CSVSRDDEQFF	TGCAGCGTCTCCCGGGACGATGAGCAGTTCTTC
TRBV5-4	.	.	TRBJ1-2	CASSSLTASLWGYTF	TGTGCCAGCAGCTCGCTTACAGCCAGCTTATGGGGCTACACCTTC
TRBV5-1	.	few	TRBJ2-1	CASSLTWGQNEQFF	TGCGCCAGCAGCTTGACGTGGGGGCAGAATGAGCAGTTCTTC
TRBV2	.	.	TRBJ1-3	CASSERPHSGNTIYF	TGTGCCAGCAGTGAGCGGCCGCACTCTGGAAACACCATATATTTT
TRBV7-8	TRBD1	many	TRBJ1-4	CASSQRRDRGRIGEKLFF	TGTGCCAGCAGCCAACGCCGGGACAGGGGGCGTATCGGTGAAAAACTGTTTTTT
TRBV6-1	.	few	TRBJ2-6	CASTLPRGPGANVLTF	TGTGCCAGCACCCTCCCTAGGGGCCCTGGGGCCAACGTCCTGACTTTC
TRBV23-1	.	.	TRBJ2-5	CASSAKSGQGEETQYF	TGCGCCAGCAGTGCGAAGTCGGGGCAAGGAGAAGAGACCCAGTACTTC
TRBV5-1	.	few	TRBJ2-5	CASSLDAGGETQYF	TGCGCCAGCAGCTTGGATGCCGGGGGAGAGACCCAGTACTTC
TRBV14	.	few	TRBJ1-2	CASSHTRVDYGYTF	TGTGCCAGCAGTCACACCAGGGTCGACTATGGCTACACCTTC
TRBV25-1	.	.	TRBJ1-1	CASSVQGGYTEAFF	TGTGCCAGCAGTGTCCAGGGAGGGTACACTGAAGCTTTCTTT
TRBV28	.	many	TRBJ1-2	CASSLFSQGPEGYTF	TGTGCCAGCAGTTTATTCAGTCAGGGCCCGGAGGGCTACACCTTC
TRBV7-2	TRBD2	many	TRBJ2-7	CASSPGLANEQYF	TGTGCCAGCAGCCCTGGACTAGCAAACGAGCAGTACTTC
TRBV5-1	TRBD1	.	TRBJ2-1	CASSFDRGEDEQFF	TGCGCCAGCAGCTTCGACAGGGGGGAGGATGAGCAGTTCTTC
TRBV7-6	.	many	TRBJ2-2	CASSLNPGSNTGELFF	TGTGCCAGCAGCTTAAATCCGGGATCGAACACCGGGGAGCTGTTTTTT
TRBV7-2	TRBD1	many	TRBJ2-3	CASSSRTGPTDTQYF	TGTGCCAGCAGCTCCCGGACAGGGCCCACAGATACGCAGTATTTT
TRBV6-5	.	few	TRBJ2-3	CATKGPGTDTQYF	TGTGCCACCAAGGGACCCGGAACAGATACGCAGTATTTT
TRBV2	.	few	TRBJ2-3	CASSAPGGGTDTQYF	TGTGCCAGCAGTGCCCCAGGGGGGGGCACAGATACGCAGTATTTT
TRBV4-1	.	many	TRBJ2-5	CASSQDSEGETQYF	TGCGCCAGCAGCCAAGATTCCGAGGGAGAGACCCAGTACTTC
TRBV5-1	.	.	TRBJ2-3	CASSFFTTRGADTQYF	TGCGCCAGCAGCTTTTTTACGACTAGGGGTGCAGATACGCAGTATTTT
TRBV5-4	TRBD2	.	TRBJ2-7	CASSQSGAPYEQYF	TGTGCCAGCAGCCAAAGCGGGGCCCCCTACGAGCAGTACTTC
TRBV12-3/TRBV12-4	TRBD1	many	TRBJ1-1	CASSLGTGVRTEAFF	TGTGCCAGCAGTTTAGGGACAGGGGTCCGCACTGAAGCTTTCTTT
TRBV7-9	.	.	TRBJ2-7	CASSWEESSSYEQYF	TGTGCCAGCAGCTGGGAGGAATCCAGCTCCTACGAGCAGTACTTC
TRBV7-2	TRBD2	many	TRBJ2-3	CASTPLGGGEGTDTQYF	TGTGCCAGCACCCCCTTAGGCGGGGGGGAGGGCACAGATACGCAGTATTTT
TRBV15	.	many	TRBJ1-5	CATSRDHSSAGYQPQHF	TGTGCCACCAGCAGAGATCATTCGTCGGCAGGATATCAGCCCCAGCATTTT
TRBV7-2	TRBD1	many	TRBJ1-2	CASSAGQNYGYTF	TGTGCCAGCAGCGCGGGACAGAACTATGGCTACACCTTC
TRBV7-2	TRBD2	many	TRBJ2-1	CASSAQLAGEQFF	TGTGCCAGCAGCGCACAGCTAGCGGGAGAGCAGTTCTTC
TRBV7-2	TRBD2	.	TRBJ2-7	CASSPSGYSYEQYF	TGTGCCAGCAGCCCTAGCGGTTACTCCTACGAGCAGTACTTC
TRBV7-2	.	once	TRBJ2-3	CASSPKRDTQYF	TGTGCCAGCAGCCCCAAGCGAGATACGCAGTATTTT
TRBV7-2	.	few	TRBJ2-7	CASRASAYEQYF	TGTGCCAGCAGGGCTAGCGCCTACGAGCAGTACTTC
TRBV19	TRBD1	.	TRBJ2-7	CASSIGRQGKEQYF	TGTGCCAGTAGTATAGGGCGACAGGGTAAAGAGCAGTACTTC
TRBV19	.	few	TRBJ2-5	CASSMSVQETQYF	TGTGCCAGTAGTATGTCGGTTCAAGAGACCCAGTACTTC